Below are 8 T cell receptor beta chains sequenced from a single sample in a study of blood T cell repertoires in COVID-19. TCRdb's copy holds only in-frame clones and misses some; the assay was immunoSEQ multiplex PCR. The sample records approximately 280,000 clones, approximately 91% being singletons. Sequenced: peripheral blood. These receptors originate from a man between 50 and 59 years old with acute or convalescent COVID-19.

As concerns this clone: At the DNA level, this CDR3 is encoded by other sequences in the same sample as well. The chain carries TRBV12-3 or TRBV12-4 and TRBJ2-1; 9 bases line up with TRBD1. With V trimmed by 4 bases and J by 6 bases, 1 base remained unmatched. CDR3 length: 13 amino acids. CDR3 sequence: CASSSDRGNEQFF. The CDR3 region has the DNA TGTGCCAGCAGTTCGGACAGGGGCAATGAGCAGTTCTTC.

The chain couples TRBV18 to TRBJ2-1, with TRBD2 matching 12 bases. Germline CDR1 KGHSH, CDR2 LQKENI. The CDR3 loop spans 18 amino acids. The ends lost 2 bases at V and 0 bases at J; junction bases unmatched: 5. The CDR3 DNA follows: TGTGCCAGCTCACCAGGACTAGCGGGGCCCACCTCCTACAATGAGCAGTTCTTC. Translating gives CASSPGLAGPTSYNEQFF. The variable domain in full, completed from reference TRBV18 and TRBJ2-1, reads NAGVMQNPRHLVRRRGQEARLRCSPMKGHSHVYWYRQLPEEGLKFMVYLQKENIIDESGMPKERFSAEFPKEGPSILRIQQVVRGDSAAYFCASSPGLAGPTSYNEQFFGPGTRLTVL.

The CDR3 sequence: CASSNSQGATNVLTF. The CDR3 bases are TGCGCCAGCAGCAACTCTCAGGGGGCGACCAACGTCCTGACTTTC. The V call is TRBV5-1, the J call TRBJ2-6; 8 positions match TRBD1. CDR1 is SGHRS, CDR2 YFSETQ, per germline. CDR3 size: 15 residues. The ends lost 4 bases at V and 8 bases at J; junction bases unmatched: 8.

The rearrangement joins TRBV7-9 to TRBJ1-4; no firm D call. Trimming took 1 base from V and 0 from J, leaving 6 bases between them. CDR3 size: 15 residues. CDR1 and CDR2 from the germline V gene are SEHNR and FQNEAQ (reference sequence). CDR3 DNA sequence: TGTGCCAGCAGCTTAGACACGACAACTAATGAAAAACTGTTTTTT. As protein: CASSLDTTTNEKLFF.

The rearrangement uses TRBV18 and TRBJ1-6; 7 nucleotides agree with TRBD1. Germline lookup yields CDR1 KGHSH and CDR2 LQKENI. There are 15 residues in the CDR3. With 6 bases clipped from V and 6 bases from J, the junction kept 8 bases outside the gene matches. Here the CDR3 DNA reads TGTGCCAGCTCCGGGACAGATCATCTTAATTCACCCCTCCACTTT. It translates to CASSGTDHLNSPLHF.

The CDR3 DNA reads as TGTGCCAGCAGCCTCGAAACTATCTACAATGAGCAGTTCTTC. The encoded protein is CASSLETIYNEQFF. The J gene is TRBJ2-1, the V gene TRBV4-2, with D hard to call. Germline lookup yields CDR1 LGHNA and CDR2 YNFKEQ. CDR3 length: 14 residues. With 4 bases removed from V and 3 bases from J, the gap between germline ends came to 10 bases.

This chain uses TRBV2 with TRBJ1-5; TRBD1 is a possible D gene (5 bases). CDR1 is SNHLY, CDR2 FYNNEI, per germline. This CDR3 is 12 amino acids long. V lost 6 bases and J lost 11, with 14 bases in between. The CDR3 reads CASSPERGAQHF. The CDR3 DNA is TGTGCCAGCAGCCCCGAGCGGGGCGCCCAGCATTTT.

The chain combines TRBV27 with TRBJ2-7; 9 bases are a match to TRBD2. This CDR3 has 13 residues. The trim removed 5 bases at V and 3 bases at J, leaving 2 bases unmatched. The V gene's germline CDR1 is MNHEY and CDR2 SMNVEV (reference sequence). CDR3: CASSLAGSYEQYF. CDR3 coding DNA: TGTGCCAGCAGTCTAGCGGGAAGCTACGAGCAGTACTTC.